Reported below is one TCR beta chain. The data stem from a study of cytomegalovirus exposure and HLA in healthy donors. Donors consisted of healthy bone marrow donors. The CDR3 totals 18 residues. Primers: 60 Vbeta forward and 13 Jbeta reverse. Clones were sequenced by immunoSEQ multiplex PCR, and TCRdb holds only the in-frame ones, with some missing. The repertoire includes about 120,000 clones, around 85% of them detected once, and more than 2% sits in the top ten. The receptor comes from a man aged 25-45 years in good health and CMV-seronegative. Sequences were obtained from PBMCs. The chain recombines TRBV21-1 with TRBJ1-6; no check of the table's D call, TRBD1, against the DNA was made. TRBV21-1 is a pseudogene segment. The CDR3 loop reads CASSKARRDSPSNSPLHF. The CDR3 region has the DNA TGTGCCAGCAGCAAAGCGCGGAGGGACAGTCCCTCCAATTCACCCCTCCACTTT.